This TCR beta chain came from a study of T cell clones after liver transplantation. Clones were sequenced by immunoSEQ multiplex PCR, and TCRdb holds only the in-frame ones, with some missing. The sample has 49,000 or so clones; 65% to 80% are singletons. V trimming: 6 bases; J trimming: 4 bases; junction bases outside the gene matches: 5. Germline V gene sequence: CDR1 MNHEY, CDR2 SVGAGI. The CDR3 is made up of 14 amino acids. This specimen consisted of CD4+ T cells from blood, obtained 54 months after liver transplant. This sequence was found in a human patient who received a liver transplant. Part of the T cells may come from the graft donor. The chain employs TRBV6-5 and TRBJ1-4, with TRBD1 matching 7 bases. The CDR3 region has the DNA TGTGCCAGCAGAGCGGACAGGAGTAATGAAAAACTGTTTTTT. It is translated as CASRADRSNEKLFF.